Reported below is one T cell receptor (beta chain). These data belong to a study of blood T cell repertoires in COVID-19. Turning to the study itself: Samples of COVID-19 (acute and convalescent) were obtained from the United States, Italy and Spain.

Per the original methods: It was from reference gene primer amplification that nucleated cell counts were estimated. TCRdb keeps only in-frame clones here, not all; method: immunoSEQ multiplex PCR. Clone size and the V and J calls come from that table; the DNA yielded D and trimming. The table records about 59,000 clones, less than 90% of them present only once. The germline gives CDR1 SGHTA, CDR2 FQGNSA. Deletions cut 6 bases from V and 4 bases from J, with 15 bases between. This CDR3 has 14 amino acids. The specimen sequenced was peripheral blood. This TCR derives from a man older than 75 in a cohort sampled during active COVID-19. The J gene is TRBJ1-1, the V gene TRBV7-2, with D possibly TRBD1 on 6 matching bases. The CDR3 region has the DNA TGTGCCAGCAGGGGGGGGCAGGGCTTCACTGAAGCTTTCTTT. This encodes CASRGGQGFTEAFF.